The clone carrying this T cell receptor (beta chain) was detected once. The germline CDR1 and CDR2 sequences are GTSNPN and SVGIG (reference sequence). The CDR3 has 14 amino acids. V dropped 1 base and J dropped 1 base, with 7 bases sitting between them. This specimen comes from a study of T cell changes during pregnancy in multiple sclerosis. This table comes from immunoSEQ multiplex PCR, and its TCRdb copy is limited to in-frame clones, with some not included. This sample has about 80,000 clones, with just over 90% found just once. The rearrangement uses TRBV30 and TRBJ2-2; D ambiguous. The clonotype comes from a female donor with multiple sclerosis, enrolled in a pregnancy study. Material: CD4+ T cells from peripheral blood mononuclear cells, obtained before pregnancy. The CDR3 DNA follows: TGTGCCTGGAGTGGACAACGGAACACCGGGGAGCTGTTTTTT. Amino acid sequence: CAWSGQRNTGELFF.